Listed here are 3 T cell receptor beta chains from one sample, sequenced in a study of cytomegalovirus exposure and HLA in healthy donors. 13 Jbeta primers and 60 Vbeta primers were used for the PCR. The data were produced by immunoSEQ multiplex PCR, yet TCRdb's version contains in-frame clones alone and is incomplete. In the table there are 120,000 or so clones, 80% of which are singletons. Sequencing input: PBMCs. The origin of the receptors is a man younger than 40 in good health and CMV-seropositive.

V gene TRBV7-6 combines with J gene TRBJ1-1; 7 bases fit TRBD1. The CDR3 consists of 14 residues. The junction had 6 bases not matched to a gene; V was cut back by 5 bases and J by 3 bases. The germline V gene encodes CDR1 SGHVS and CDR2 FNYEAQ. CDR3 region: CASSAGDSHTEAFF. CDR3 bases: TGTGCCAGCAGCGCTGGGGACAGCCACACTGAAGCTTTCTTT.

The rearrangement joins TRBV6-5 to TRBJ1-1; D is undetermined. Germline CDR1 reads MNHEY; CDR2 reads SVGAGI. V was shortened by 6 bases and J by 4 bases, with 18 bases between the two germline ends. The CDR3 has 15 residues. CDR3 sequence reads: CASRKDTALSTEAFF. CDR3 DNA sequence: TGTGCCAGCAGAAAAGACACGGCGCTGAGCACTGAAGCTTTCTTT.

The V and J genes are TRBV28 and TRBJ2-7; 9 bases fit TRBD1. With 3 bases clipped from V and 1 base from J, the junction kept 4 bases outside the gene matches. There are 15 residues in the CDR3. Germline assignment: CDR1 MDHEN and CDR2 SYDVKM. The CDR3 nucleotides read TGTGCCAGCAGTTTTGGGGACAGGGAATCCTACGAGCAGTACTTC. Its protein is CASSFGDRESYEQYF.